This entry lists 31 T cell receptor beta chains sequenced from one sample in a study of CD8 T cells in ankylosing spondylitis. TCRdb re-analysed the 5' RACE reads in MiXCR, keeping a single row per CDR3 protein. The sample carries some 130,000 distinct CDR3 sequences, about an eighth recorded once. Sequencing was performed on blood, either unsorted or a sorted T cell fraction (not recorded which). These receptors were taken from a female donor with ankylosing spondylitis or in good health (not recorded which).

Ten or more counts support this clonotype. Germline is not matched at one junction end, which may reflect a read error. This chain joins TRBV28 and TRBJ2-2; weak D call: TRBD2 (6 bases). The CDR3 sequence is 11 residues long. Per the germline V gene, CDR1 is MDHEN and CDR2 is SYDVKM. The CDR3 DNA is TGTGCCAGCAGATCCATCGGGGGGCTGTTTTTT. Amino acid sequence: CASRSIGGLFF. Variable domain in full (rest from reference TRBV28 and TRBJ2-2): DVKVTQSSRYLVKRTGEKVFLECVQDMDHENMFWYRQDPGLGLRLIYFSYDVKMKEKGDIPEGYSVSREKKERFSLILESASTNQTSMYLCASRSIGGLFFGEGSRLTVL.

This clonotype has a count of ten or more. One end of the junction varies from germline; a read error may be responsible. This chain connects TRBV10-2 to TRBJ2-6; D unresolved. Germline V gene data show CDR1 as WSHSY and CDR2 as SAAADI. The CDR3 is 13 amino acids. For the CDR3, the DNA is TGCGCCAGCAGGGAGTCTGGGGCCAACGTCCTGACTTTC. This codes for CASRESGANVLTF.

This clonotype was seen ten or more times. The chain has TRBV5-1 and TRBJ2-1, with 10 bases aligning to TRBD2. CDR1 and CDR2 (germline): SGHRS, YFSETQ. The CDR3 has 15 amino acids. The V and J ends lost 4 bases and 7 bases, in that order; junction bases with no gene match: 8. The CDR3 bases are TGCGCCAGCAGCCCCGTAGCGGGGGGTGGTAATGAGCAGTTCTTC. Protein: CASSPVAGGGNEQFF.

This clonotype was counted many times. This chain connects TRBV5-1 to TRBJ2-3, with D tentatively TRBD1 (5 bases). This CDR3 spans 17 amino acids. The germline V gene encodes CDR1 SGHRS and CDR2 YFSETQ. Trimming pared 3 bases from V and 1 base from J, leaving 18 bases between. The CDR3 DNA is TGCGCCAGCAGCTCCAAAAAGGGGATACTCGGCACAGATACGCAGTATTTT. Translating it yields CASSSKKGILGTDTQYF.

The chain joins TRBV20-1 to TRBJ1-2; the D gene is possibly TRBD1 (5 bases). In germline, CDR1 is DFQATT, CDR2 SNEGSKA (reference sequence). V was pared by 4 bases and J by 5 bases, with 11 bases between. CDR3 size: 12 residues. The CDR3 reads CSATDSNYGYTF. For the CDR3, the DNA is TGCAGTGCTACCGACAGCAATTATGGCTACACCTTC.

The chain couples TRBV28 to TRBJ2-7; weak D call: TRBD2 (7 bases). This CDR3 spans 14 amino acids. V was clipped by 3 bases and J by 5 bases, with 14 bases between them. The germline CDR1 and CDR2 sequences are MDHEN and SYDVKM. The CDR3 DNA reads as TGTGCCAGCAGTTTTGGGGGGGGCTCAGACGAGCAGTACTTC. This gives the protein CASSFGGGSDEQYF.

This clonotype was counted at least ten times. This chain uses TRBV6-2 or TRBV6-3 with TRBJ2-7, with 7 bases aligning to TRBD2. The V and J ends lost 5 bases and 0 bases, in that order; junction bases with no gene match: 4. In germline, CDR1 is MNHEY, CDR2 SVGEGT. CDR3 length: 14 amino acids. The CDR3 sequence is CASSHGLVSYEQYF. The DNA of the CDR3 is TGTGCCAGCAGTCACGGACTAGTCTCCTACGAGCAGTACTTC.

The table lists this clonotype with many counts. The chain joins TRBV20-1 to TRBJ2-3; no definite D call. From germline, CDR1 is DFQATT and CDR2 SNEGSKA (reference sequence). Trimming removed 3 bases from V and 1 base from J, with 8 bases in between. The CDR3 consists of 13 residues. In DNA form, the CDR3 reads TGCAGTGCTAGTTTCGAAGGCACAGATACGCAGTATTTT. As protein: CSASFEGTDTQYF.

The chain employs TRBV19 and TRBJ2-1; 12 nucleotides match TRBD2. The junction had 5 bases not matched to a gene; V was cut back by 5 bases and J by 0 bases. Germline V gives CDR1 LNHDA, CDR2 SQIVND (reference sequence). The CDR3 sequence is 17 residues long. CDR3 in DNA: TGTGCCAGTAGTCCAACTAGCGGGAGGAACTCCTACAATGAGCAGTTCTTC. This translates into CASSPTSGRNSYNEQFF.

This clonotype was detected many times. Written as DNA, the CDR3 is TGCGCCAGCAGCTTTTTGGTCAATGAGCAGTTCTTC. It translates to CASSFLVNEQFF. The chain recombines TRBV5-1 with TRBJ2-1, with unresolved D. CDR1 and CDR2 (germline): SGHRS, YFSETQ. The CDR3 is made up of 12 amino acids. Deletions cut 2 bases from V and 6 bases from J, with 6 bases between. Full variable domain (remainder filled in from reference TRBV5-1 and TRBJ2-1): KAGVTQTPRYLIKTRGQQVTLSCSPISGHRSVSWYQQTPGQGLQFLFEYFSETQRNKGNFPGRFSGRQFSNSRSEMNVSTLELGDSALYLCASSFLVNEQFFGPGTRLTVL.

V gene TRBV7-8 combines with J gene TRBJ1-5; perhaps TRBD1 as D (5 bases). Trimming took 1 base from V and 3 from J, leaving 16 bases between them. This CDR3 region has 17 residues. Germline V CDR1 and CDR2: SGHVS, FQNEAQ. The CDR3: CASSLVSTGTINQPQHF. The CDR3 DNA follows: TGTGCCAGCAGCTTAGTTTCCACCGGGACTATCAATCAGCCCCAGCATTTT.

Only a few counts were recorded for this clonotype. This chain joins TRBV7-9 and TRBJ2-7, with D tentatively TRBD1 (6 bases). The V end was cut by 1 base, the J end by 1 base, with 8 bases between. Per the germline V gene, CDR1 is SEHNR and CDR2 is FQNEAQ (reference sequence). The CDR3 loop spans 14 amino acids. CDR3 in amino acids: CASSLDGQSYEQYF. CDR3 nucleotide sequence: TGTGCCAGCAGCTTAGATGGACAGTCCTACGAGCAGTACTTC.

The chain has TRBV5-1 and TRBJ2-5; TRBD1 or TRBD2 may be the D gene (5 bases each). Germline values: CDR1 SGHRS, CDR2 YFSETQ. This CDR3 spans 13 amino acids. V was cut by 6 bases and J by 5 bases, with 14 bases left in between. Here the CDR3 reads CASNSGTAETQYF. The CDR3 DNA reads as TGCGCCAGCAACTCCGGGACGGCGGAGACCCAGTACTTC.

The table lists this clonotype with a few counts. The rearrangement uses TRBV7-2 and TRBJ1-1, with 9 bases fitting TRBD1. Germline V gene sequence: CDR1 SGHTA, CDR2 FQGNSA. The CDR3 runs to 14 residues. V lost 5 bases and J lost 5; bases outside the gene matches: 6. CDR3 sequence (DNA): TGTGCCAGCAGCCCGCGACAGGGGGGAACTGAAGCTTTCTTT. Translating gives CASSPRQGGTEAFF.

This clonotype was recorded a few times. This CDR3 is CASSVPGQGINEQFF. Written as DNA, the CDR3 is TGTGCCAGCAGCGTCCCGGGACAGGGCATCAATGAGCAGTTCTTC. J is TRBJ2-1 and V is TRBV5-6; 9 bases match TRBD1. The CDR3 contains 15 residues. Looked up from germline, CDR1 is SGHDT and CDR2 is YYEEEE. V was pared by 4 bases and J by 6 bases, with 8 bases of the junction left unmatched.

This clonotype was counted only a few times. This sequence joins TRBV7-9 and TRBJ2-4; D is unclear. The CDR3 spans 12 residues. Germline CDR1 reads SEHNR; CDR2 reads FQNEAQ (reference sequence). V was pared by 0 bases and J by 5 bases, with 2 bases between. The CDR3 nucleotides are TGTGCCAGCAGCTTAGCGGAAAACATTCAGTACTTC. It codes for CASSLAENIQYF.

This clonotype was seen ten or more times. V is TRBV20-1 and J is TRBJ1-4; no clear D. V was shortened by 5 bases and J by 6 bases, with 13 bases between the two germline ends. Germline CDR1 DFQATT, CDR2 SNEGSKA (reference sequence). This CDR3 region has 13 residues. CDR3 sequence reads: CSAQVGLDEKLFF. The CDR3 DNA is TGCAGTGCTCAGGTTGGGTTGGATGAAAAACTGTTTTTT.

The table lists this clonotype with many counts. The CDR3 coding sequence is TGCAGTGCTAGTTCCAGCAAAGAGACCCAGTACTTC. This translates into CSASSSKETQYF. The J gene is TRBJ2-5, the V gene TRBV20-1; D gene ambiguous. The CDR3 is 12 amino acids. Germline V lookup: CDR1 DFQATT, CDR2 SNEGSKA (reference sequence). Trimming took 3 bases from V and 3 from J, leaving 8 bases between them.

The table lists this clonotype with a few counts. The chain employs TRBV6-5 and TRBJ2-5; TRBD1 agrees at 8 bases. Trimming cost V 2 bases and J 0 bases; bases outside gene matches: 2. This CDR3 region has 15 residues. Germline-derived CDR1 and CDR2 are MNHEY and SVGAGI. CDR3 protein: CASSYTTGDQETQYF. The CDR3 DNA reads as TGTGCCAGCAGTTACACGACAGGGGACCAAGAGACCCAGTACTTC.

This clonotype has a count of ten or more. The CDR3 DNA reads as TGTGCCAGCAACACCCCGATTGTGCAGGCCACGGGCCTAGCCAAAAACATTCAGTACTTC. Amino acid sequence: CASNTPIVQATGLAKNIQYF. The J gene is TRBJ2-4, the V gene TRBV28; the D is unclear. Looked up from germline, CDR1 is MDHEN and CDR2 is SYDVKM. Deletions cut 7 bases from V and 0 bases from J, with 28 bases between. The CDR3 contains 20 residues.

V is TRBV5-1 and J is TRBJ2-7; D is unclear. This CDR3 is built from 14 residues. Germline loops: CDR1 SGHRS, CDR2 YFSETQ. Trimming cost V 0 bases and J 5 bases, with 12 bases left between them. As DNA, the CDR3 is TGCGCCAGCAGCTTGGCGGTTTTGGCAGACGAGCAGTACTTC. Protein product: CASSLAVLADEQYF.

This clonotype was observed a few times. V usage is TRBV5-1 and J usage is TRBJ2-1, with 12 positions matching TRBD2. CDR3 length equals 14 residues. Germline V gene lookup returns CDR1 SGHRS and CDR2 YFSETQ. Trimming at V came to 5 bases and at J to 9 bases, leaving 6 bases not matched to a gene. CDR3 sequence (DNA): TGCGCCAGCAGTTGGGGACTAGCGGGCGGTGAGCAGTTCTTC. Translating gives CASSWGLAGGEQFF.

This clonotype was seen many times. The chain couples TRBV5-1 to TRBJ1-1; D possibly corresponds to TRBD1 (6 bases). V lost 0 bases and J lost 5, with 14 bases in between. Germline loops: CDR1 SGHRS, CDR2 YFSETQ. The length of the CDR3 is 15 residues. CDR3 amino acids: CASSLADRKITEAFF. The CDR3 DNA follows: TGCGCCAGCAGCTTGGCTGACAGGAAGATAACTGAAGCTTTCTTT.

This clonotype was observed a handful of times. V is TRBV12-3 or TRBV12-4 and J is TRBJ2-3; D possibly uses TRBD1 or TRBD2 (6 bases each). V lost 5 bases and J lost 5, with 20 bases in between. The CDR3 is 16 residues long. The CDR3, as DNA: TGTGCCAGCAGTACTCCCCTTAGCGGAGGGGGAGATACGCAGTATTTT. It specifies CASSTPLSGGGDTQYF.

This clonotype was seen more than once but under ten times. The chain combines TRBV20-1 with TRBJ2-7; D is uncertain. This CDR3 region has 13 residues. Germline V CDR1 and CDR2: DFQATT, SNEGSKA (reference sequence). The germline V and J ends were trimmed by 5 bases and 2 bases, with 13 bases remaining between them. CDR3 sequence reads: CSASAADTYEQYF. CDR3 DNA sequence: TGCAGTGCTTCCGCGGCCGACACCTACGAGCAGTACTTC.

This clonotype was recorded at least ten times. The V and J genes are TRBV6-1 and TRBJ1-3, with a weak D call TRBD1 (6 bases). The length of the CDR3 is 15 residues. V lost 8 bases and J 2 bases, leaving 16 bases between the germline ends. From germline, CDR1 is MNHNS and CDR2 SASEGT. The DNA for the CDR3 is TGTGCCAGCGTGGCCTATGGGGGGCCTGGAAACACCATATATTTT. This translates into CASVAYGGPGNTIYF.

The chain joins TRBV7-9 to TRBJ2-3; D call uncertain. The V and J ends lost 2 bases and 4 bases respectively, with 16 bases between them. From germline, CDR1 is SEHNR and CDR2 FQNEAQ (reference sequence). CDR3 length: 16 amino acids. CDR3 protein: CASSLRLVSVPDTQYF. Here the CDR3 DNA reads TGTGCCAGCAGCTTAAGGCTAGTTTCAGTCCCAGATACGCAGTATTTT.

Many counts were recorded for this clonotype. This rearrangement joins TRBV10-3 to TRBJ1-2; D is undetermined. Germline V gene lookup returns CDR1 ENHRY and CDR2 SYGVKD. CDR3 length: 13 amino acids. V was cut by 5 bases and J by 5 bases, with 12 bases left in between. As DNA, the CDR3 is TGTGCCATCAGTCCAGAGAGAACTTATGGCTACACCTTC. Protein: CAISPERTYGYTF.

This clonotype has only a few counts. The J gene is TRBJ2-6, the V gene TRBV29-1; 9 bases align to TRBD1. CDR3 length equals 16 residues. Germline V lookup: CDR1 SQVTM, CDR2 ANQGSEA. J was trimmed by 0 bases and V by 6 bases; bases with no gene match: 6. CDR3 region: CSVGDRGASGANVLTF. The CDR3 DNA reads as TGCAGCGTAGGTGACAGGGGGGCCTCTGGGGCCAACGTCCTGACTTTC.

This clonotype appeared once. The chain links TRBV5-1 to TRBJ2-1; D uncertain. V gave up 5 bases and J gave up 0 bases, with 9 bases separating them. The CDR3 spans 14 residues. From germline, CDR1 is SGHRS and CDR2 YFSETQ. CDR3 DNA: TGCGCCAGCAGGGAGAGAGTCTCCTACAATGAGCAGTTCTTC. Residues: CASRERVSYNEQFF. The whole variable domain, remainder taken from reference TRBV5-1 and TRBJ2-1, is KAGVTQTPRYLIKTRGQQVTLSCSPISGHRSVSWYQQTPGQGLQFLFEYFSETQRNKGNFPGRFSGRQFSNSRSEMNVSTLELGDSALYLCASRERVSYNEQFFGPGTRLTVL.

The chain employs TRBV2 and TRBJ1-1; D gene ambiguous. Germline CDR1 reads SNHLY; CDR2 reads FYNNEI. V lost 7 bases and J 7 bases, leaving 16 bases between the germline ends. CDR3 length: 13 amino acids. The chain's CDR3 is CASTPWVVGEAFF. The CDR3 nucleotides read TGTGCCAGCACGCCCTGGGTTGTCGGTGAAGCTTTCTTT. Full variable domain (outside the CDR3, taken from reference TRBV2 and TRBJ1-1): EPEVTQTPSHQVTQMGQEVILRCVPISNHLYFYWYRQILGQKVEFLVSFYNNEISEKSEIFDDQFSVERPDGSNFTLKIRSTKLEDSAMYFCASTPWVVGEAFFGQGTRLTVV.